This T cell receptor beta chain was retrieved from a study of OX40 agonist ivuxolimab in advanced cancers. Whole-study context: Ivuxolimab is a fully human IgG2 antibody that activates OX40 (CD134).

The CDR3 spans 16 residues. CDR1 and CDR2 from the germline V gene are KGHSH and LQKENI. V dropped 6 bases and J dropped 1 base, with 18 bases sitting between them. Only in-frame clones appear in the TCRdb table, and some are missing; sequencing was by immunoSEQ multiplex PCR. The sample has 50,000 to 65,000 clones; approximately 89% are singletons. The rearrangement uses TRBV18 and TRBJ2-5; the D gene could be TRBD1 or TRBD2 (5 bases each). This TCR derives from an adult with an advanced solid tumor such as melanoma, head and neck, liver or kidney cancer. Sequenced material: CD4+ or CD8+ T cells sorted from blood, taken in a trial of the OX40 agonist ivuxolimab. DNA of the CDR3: TGTGCCAGCTCTTCTCCGGGGACGACGTTCCAAGAGACCCAGTACTTC. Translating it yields CASSSPGTTFQETQYF.